Below, 27 T cell receptor beta chains from the same sample are listed, as sequenced in a study of blood T cell repertoires in COVID-19. The method was immunoSEQ multiplex PCR; TCRdb's version includes in-frame clones alone and lacks a portion of them. Of some 390,000 clones listed, approximately 89% are singletons. Sample: peripheral blood. These receptors were collected from a woman aged 40 to 55 with COVID-19, enrolled during active disease.

The rearrangement uses TRBV28 and TRBJ1-5, with 7 positions matching TRBD1. Germline values: CDR1 MDHEN, CDR2 SYDVKM. V lost 5 bases, J lost 3 bases, and 10 bases stayed unmatched. The CDR3 totals 16 residues. CDR3 nucleotide sequence: TGTGCCAGCAGTGCAGAACTGGACAGGTACAATCAGCCCCAGCATTTT. Amino acids: CASSAELDRYNQPQHF.

This chain links TRBV19 with TRBJ1-3; the D is unclear. V lost 5 bases, J lost 0 bases, and 8 bases lay in between. The CDR3 runs to 14 residues. CDR1 and CDR2 from the germline V gene are LNHDA and SQIVND (reference sequence). Here the CDR3 reads CASSEHYSGNTIYF. The CDR3 DNA reads as TGTGCCAGTAGTGAGCACTACTCTGGAAACACCATATATTTT.

CDR3 sequence (DNA): TGTGCCAGCAGTTTGGTGGCAGGGAGGCAGCCCCAGCATTTT. This encodes CASSLVAGRQPQHF. The chain carries TRBV28 and TRBJ1-5; D may be TRBD1 (5 bases). The germline V gene encodes CDR1 MDHEN and CDR2 SYDVKM. The CDR3 has 14 residues. Deletions cut 3 bases from V and 7 bases from J, with 13 bases between.

The genes are TRBV6-2 or TRBV6-3 and TRBJ1-1; D possibly corresponds to TRBD1 (6 bases). The CDR3 loop spans 14 amino acids. Trimming cost V 5 bases and J 7 bases, with 17 bases left between them. CDR1 is MNHEY, CDR2 SVGEGT, per germline. This CDR3 reads CASSLTSPQGEAFF. CDR3 sequence (DNA): TGTGCCAGCAGTCTAACCTCCCCACAGGGTGAAGCTTTCTTT.

The chain employs TRBV7-2 and TRBJ2-1; 10 bases line up with TRBD2. The J segment lost 4 bases and the V segment lost 5 bases, leaving 5 bases of the junction unmatched. The germline V gene encodes CDR1 SGHTA and CDR2 FQGNSA. CDR3 length: 15 residues. The CDR3 loop reads CASSPSGGGYNEQFF. The CDR3 nucleotides read TGTGCCAGCAGCCCCAGCGGGGGGGGGTACAATGAGCAGTTCTTC.

The rearrangement uses TRBV7-9 and TRBJ2-3; maybe TRBD2 (7 bases). V was trimmed by 5 bases and J by 4 bases, leaving 19 bases between them. This CDR3 has 16 amino acids. Germline V gene data show CDR1 as SEHNR and CDR2 as FQNEAQ (reference sequence). CDR3 sequence (DNA): TGTGCCAGCAGCCGCCTGACGGGGGGCGGCGCAGATACGCAGTATTTT. It is translated as CASSRLTGGGADTQYF.

This clone was recorded only once. The chain joins TRBV7-9 to TRBJ2-3, with TRBD2 as a possible D gene (7 bases). This CDR3 has 15 amino acids. The V gene's germline CDR1 is SEHNR and CDR2 FQNEAQ (reference sequence). V lost 7 bases and J lost 5, with 19 bases in between. The CDR3 DNA is TGTGCCAGCACCATAAAGGGGGGGCTTCTAGATACGCAGTATTTT. Amino acids: CASTIKGGLLDTQYF.

This clone was picked up one time. The chain carries TRBV7-2 and TRBJ1-5; 7 positions match TRBD1. V lost 5 bases to trimming and J lost 4 bases; unmatched junction nucleotides: 5. Germline V gene data show CDR1 as SGHTA and CDR2 as FQGNSA. This CDR3 comprises 14 residues. CDR3 region: CASSPLQGNQPQHF. As DNA, the CDR3 is TGTGCCAGCAGCCCCTTACAGGGGAATCAGCCCCAGCATTTT.

This rearrangement joins TRBV9 to TRBJ2-1; D not certain. CDR3 length: 15 amino acids. V dropped 4 bases and J dropped 0 bases, with 11 bases sitting between them. Germline values: CDR1 SGDLS, CDR2 YYNGEE. The CDR3, as DNA: TGTGCCAGCAGCCCGTACTCGAGCTCCTACAATGAGCAGTTCTTC. The encoded protein is CASSPYSSSYNEQFF.

V is TRBV7-6 and J is TRBJ1-1, with 7 bases matching TRBD1. Germline V lookup: CDR1 SGHVS, CDR2 FNYEAQ. The CDR3 runs to 16 residues. V was pared by 2 bases and J by 7 bases, with 13 bases of the junction left unmatched. The CDR3 coding sequence is TGTGCCAGCAGCTTACCCGAGACAGGGACGAACCTTGAAGCTTTCTTT. The encoded protein is CASSLPETGTNLEAFF.

The V call is TRBV7-2, the J call TRBJ1-5; 12 nucleotides align to TRBD1. Per germline, CDR1 SGHTA and CDR2 FQGNSA. The CDR3 is 18 amino acids. The J segment lost 1 base and the V segment lost 4 bases, leaving 8 bases of the junction unmatched. CDR3 bases: TGTGCCAGCAGCTCCGGGACAGGGGGCTTCTTGAGCAATCAGCCCCAGCATTTT. Its translation: CASSSGTGGFLSNQPQHF.

V gene TRBV19 combines with J gene TRBJ2-7; tentative D call: TRBD2 (6 bases). The germline V gene encodes CDR1 LNHDA and CDR2 SQIVND (reference sequence). Trimming pared 3 bases from V and 1 base from J, leaving 16 bases between. The CDR3 runs 16 residues. This CDR3 is CASSIPAGRGSYEQYF. CDR3 DNA sequence: TGTGCCAGTAGTATCCCCGCGGGCCGGGGGTCCTACGAGCAGTACTTC.

The chain couples TRBV7-2 to TRBJ2-7, with 12 positions matching TRBD1. This CDR3 is built from 16 residues. Per germline, CDR1 SGHTA and CDR2 FQGNSA. V trimming: 4 bases; J trimming: 5 bases; junction bases outside the gene matches: 9. CDR3 DNA: TGTGCCAGCAGCTACCGGGGGACAGGGGGCCTCCACGAGCAGTACTTC. This gives the protein CASSYRGTGGLHEQYF.

J is TRBJ2-1 and V is TRBV7-2; D remains ambiguous. V was trimmed by 8 bases and J by 4 bases, leaving 12 bases between them. The germline V gene has CDR1 SGHTA and CDR2 FQGNSA. The CDR3 runs to 13 residues. CDR3 residues: CASRGGSYNEQFF. The CDR3 region has the DNA TGTGCCAGCCGAGGTGGCTCTTACAATGAGCAGTTCTTC.

The V and J genes are TRBV30 and TRBJ2-3; tentative D call: TRBD2 (5 bases). This CDR3 has 15 amino acids. CDR1 is GTSNPN, CDR2 SVGIG, per germline (reference sequence). Deletions cut 7 bases from V and 3 bases from J, with 20 bases between. CDR3 protein: CALSLGSRATDTQYF. The DNA for the CDR3 is TGTGCCTTATCCTTAGGGAGCCGGGCTACAGATACGCAGTATTTT.

The count of this clone is one. The V and J genes are TRBV19 and TRBJ1-1; the match to TRBD1 covers 7 bases. This CDR3 is built from 15 residues. Per the germline V gene, CDR1 is LNHDA and CDR2 is SQIVND (reference sequence). J lost 2 bases, V lost 3 bases, and 6 bases had no gene match. The CDR3 DNA sequence: TGTGCCAGTAGTATTGGAGGGACAGCTAACACTGAAGCTTTCTTT. As protein: CASSIGGTANTEAFF.

This chain joins TRBV6-6 and TRBJ2-7; tentative D call: TRBD2 (5 bases). The germline V and J ends were trimmed by 8 bases and 3 bases, with 17 bases remaining between them. Germline-derived CDR1 and CDR2 are MNHNY and SVGAGI (reference sequence). The CDR3 contains 14 residues. In DNA form, the CDR3 reads TGTGCCAGCTCGAGGACTTCGCCAATCTACGAGCAGTACTTC. Translation gives CASSRTSPIYEQYF.

The rearrangement joins TRBV27 to TRBJ1-2; no firm D call. With 4 bases removed from V and 6 bases from J, the gap between germline ends came to 18 bases. The CDR3 sequence is 15 residues long. Per germline, CDR1 MNHEY and CDR2 SMNVEV (reference sequence). DNA for the CDR3: TGTGCCAGCAGTTGGGCAGCCTCCCCGGTTAATGGCTACACCTTC. Its protein product is CASSWAASPVNGYTF.

V and J are TRBV10-3 and TRBJ1-2; 10 bases fit TRBD1. CDR1 and CDR2 (germline): ENHRY, SYGVKD. The CDR3 has 13 amino acids. Unmatched junction bases numbered 10, after V lost 10 bases and J lost 8 bases. The CDR3 nucleotides read TGTGCCACCGATCCGACAGGGGGCGGCGGCTACACCTTC. It encodes CATDPTGGGGYTF.

The rearrangement uses TRBV28 and TRBJ2-1, with 11 bases aligning to TRBD2. Germline assignment: CDR1 MDHEN and CDR2 SYDVKM. The CDR3 extends over 15 amino acids. V shed 8 bases, J shed 0 bases, and the junction held 3 bases outside the gene matches. The CDR3 DNA reads as TGTGCCAGCGCAGGACTAGCGGGCTCCTACAATGAGCAGTTCTTC. It is translated as CASAGLAGSYNEQFF.

This sequence joins TRBV12-5 and TRBJ2-1, with 8 bases that match TRBD1. CDR1 is LGHNT, CDR2 FRNRAP, per germline. The CDR3 loop spans 15 amino acids. Trimming cost V 6 bases and J 12 bases; bases outside gene matches: 16. This CDR3 is CASGKTGGMGGMQFF. For the CDR3, the DNA is TGTGCTAGTGGAAAAACAGGGGGAATGGGGGGAATGCAGTTCTTC.

This rearrangement joins TRBV28 to TRBJ1-6, with TRBD1 matching over 7 bases. The CDR3 runs 13 residues. V was pared by 9 bases and J by 6 bases, with 5 bases of the junction left unmatched. The germline CDR1 and CDR2 sequences are MDHEN and SYDVKM. This chain's CDR3 is CASYRGFNSPLHF. CDR3 bases: TGTGCCAGTTACAGGGGATTTAATTCACCCCTCCACTTT.

The chain couples TRBV4-1 to TRBJ1-1; TRBD1 might be the D (5 bases). V gave up 0 bases and J gave up 4 bases, with 9 bases separating them. The length of the CDR3 is 14 residues. Germline V gene lookup returns CDR1 MGHRA and CDR2 YSYEKL. This CDR3 reads CASSQDAGLTEAFF. The CDR3 DNA reads as TGCGCCAGCAGCCAAGATGCAGGGCTCACTGAAGCTTTCTTT.

The chain recombines TRBV10-3 with TRBJ1-2; 9 bases fit TRBD1. The CDR3 length is 14 residues. The V gene's germline CDR1 is ENHRY and CDR2 SYGVKD. Trimming removed 10 bases from V and 7 bases from J; junction bases left unmatched: 13. CDR3 nucleotide sequence: TGTGCCACCCCTCGACAGGGGGAACTTGGTGGCTACACCTTC. Encoded protein: CATPRQGELGGYTF.

This clone was found once. The chain combines TRBV27 with TRBJ2-3; the match to TRBD1 covers 9 bases. The CDR3 sequence is 18 residues long. With V trimmed by 2 bases and J by 2 bases, 11 bases remained unmatched. Looked up from germline, CDR1 is MNHEY and CDR2 is SMNVEV (reference sequence). As DNA, the CDR3 is TGTGCCAGCAGTTTAGGGACCCGAGGACAGGGGAACACAGATACGCAGTATTTT. Protein sequence: CASSLGTRGQGNTDTQYF.

This clone was observed a handful of times. The chain joins TRBV7-8 to TRBJ1-6; D not resolved. Per the germline V gene, CDR1 is SGHVS and CDR2 is FQNEAQ. V lost 4 bases and J lost 0, with 4 bases in between. The CDR3 covers 14 residues. The CDR3 DNA follows: TGTGCCAGCAGCTCAGGCTCCTATAATTCACCCCTCCACTTT. This codes for CASSSGSYNSPLHF. The full variable domain, completed using reference TRBV7-8 and TRBJ1-6, is GAGVSQSPRYKVAKRGQDVALRCDPISGHVSLFWYQQALGQGPEFLTYFQNEAQLDKSGLPSDRFFAERPEGSVSTLKIQRTQQEDSAVYLCASSSGSYNSPLHFGNGTRLTVT.

J is TRBJ1-1 and V is TRBV6-2 or TRBV6-3; no clear D. The V end was cut by 4 bases, the J end by 4 bases, with 7 bases between. The CDR3 is made up of 12 amino acids. CDR1 and CDR2 from the germline V gene are MNHEY and SVGEGT. CDR3 amino acids: CASSLQITEAFF. DNA for the CDR3: TGTGCCAGCAGTTTACAGATCACTGAAGCTTTCTTT.